Reported below is one T cell receptor (beta chain). The data are from a study of shared clonotypes between healthy human individuals. The V end was cut by 4 bases, the J end by 8 bases, with 5 bases between. The CDR3 has 10 residues. CDR1 and CDR2 (germline): SQVTM, ANQGSEA. TCRdb's table, derived via immunoSEQ multiplex PCR, lists solely in-frame clones and lacks some. Of some 500,000 clones in the sample, around 95% are singletons; the top ten hold about 0.064%. Material for sequencing was naive CD4+ T cells sorted from blood. Documented subset: CD45RA+ positively selected. The receptor was isolated from a woman younger than 45 in good health. The J gene is TRBJ2-2, the V gene TRBV29-1; D uncertain. The CDR3: CSVVSGELFF. For the CDR3, the DNA is TGCAGCGTTGTCTCGGGGGAGCTGTTTTTT.